This TCR beta chain appears in the sequencing data of a study of blood T cell repertoires in COVID-19. Whole-study context: COVID-19 samples, acute and convalescent, were from the United States, Italy and Spain. PBMCs, B-cell-depleted T cells, or T cells were the source of the cDNA or gDNA that made up the material.

Authors' methods: Reference gene primers were amplified, and this amplification served to estimate nucleated cell counts. Using immunoSEQ multiplex PCR, the repertoire was profiled, and TCRdb retains in-frame clones only, with some absent. V and J calls and clone size are those listed in that table; D and trimming were worked out from the DNA. This table holds 16,000 or so clones, roughly nine tenths found once. The CDR3 totals 16 residues. Germline CDR1 SGHVS, CDR2 FNYEAQ. Unmatched junction bases numbered 8, after V lost 1 base and J lost 7 bases. The sequence was collected from a man at least 80 years old with acute or convalescent COVID-19. The chain joins TRBV7-6 to TRBJ1-4; 8 positions agree with TRBD1. The sequenced sample consisted of peripheral blood. CDR3 bases: TGTGCCAGCAGCTTAGAGGGACAGGAGAGAAGTGAAAAACTGTTTTTT. Its translation is CASSLEGQERSEKLFF.